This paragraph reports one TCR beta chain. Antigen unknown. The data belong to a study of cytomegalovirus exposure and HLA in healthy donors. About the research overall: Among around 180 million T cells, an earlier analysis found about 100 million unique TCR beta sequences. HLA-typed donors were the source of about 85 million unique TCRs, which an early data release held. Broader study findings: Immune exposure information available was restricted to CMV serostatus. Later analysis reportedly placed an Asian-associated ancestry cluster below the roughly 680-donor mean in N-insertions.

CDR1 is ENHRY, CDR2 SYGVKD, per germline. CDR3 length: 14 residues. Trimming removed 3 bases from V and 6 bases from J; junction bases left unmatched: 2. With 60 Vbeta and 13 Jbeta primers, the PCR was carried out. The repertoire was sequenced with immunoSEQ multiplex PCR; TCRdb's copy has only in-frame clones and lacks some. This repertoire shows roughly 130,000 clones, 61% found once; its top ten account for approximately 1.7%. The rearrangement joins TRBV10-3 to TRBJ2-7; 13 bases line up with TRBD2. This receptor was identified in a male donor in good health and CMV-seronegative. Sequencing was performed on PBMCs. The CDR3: CAISELAGGLEQYF. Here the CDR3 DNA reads TGTGCCATCAGTGAACTAGCGGGGGGGCTCGAGCAGTACTTC.